This T cell receptor beta chain was retrieved from a study of regulatory and conventional T cells in RAG deficiency. The sorted conventional CD4+ T cells were CD25-low and CD127-high, with genomic DNA sequenced. Sequenced by immunoSEQ multiplex PCR; TCRdb stores in-frame clones only, minus some. The sample records more than 40,000 clones, 80% to 90% being singletons. Trimming pared 3 bases from V and 2 bases from J, leaving 8 bases between. Germline V gene lookup returns CDR1 SGHRS and CDR2 YFSETQ. The CDR3 has 13 amino acids. The sample was also reused in another study, on regulatory T cells. That source notes: Amplification used 52 TRBV primers and 13 TRBJ primers.

This TCR was sampled from a human donor in good health. The chain links TRBV5-1 to TRBJ2-5; D remains unclear. Specimen: CD4+ effector T cells sorted from blood. In nucleotides, the CDR3 is TGCGCCAGCAGCTATCGGCCACAAGAGACCCAGTACTTC. Protein product: CASSYRPQETQYF.